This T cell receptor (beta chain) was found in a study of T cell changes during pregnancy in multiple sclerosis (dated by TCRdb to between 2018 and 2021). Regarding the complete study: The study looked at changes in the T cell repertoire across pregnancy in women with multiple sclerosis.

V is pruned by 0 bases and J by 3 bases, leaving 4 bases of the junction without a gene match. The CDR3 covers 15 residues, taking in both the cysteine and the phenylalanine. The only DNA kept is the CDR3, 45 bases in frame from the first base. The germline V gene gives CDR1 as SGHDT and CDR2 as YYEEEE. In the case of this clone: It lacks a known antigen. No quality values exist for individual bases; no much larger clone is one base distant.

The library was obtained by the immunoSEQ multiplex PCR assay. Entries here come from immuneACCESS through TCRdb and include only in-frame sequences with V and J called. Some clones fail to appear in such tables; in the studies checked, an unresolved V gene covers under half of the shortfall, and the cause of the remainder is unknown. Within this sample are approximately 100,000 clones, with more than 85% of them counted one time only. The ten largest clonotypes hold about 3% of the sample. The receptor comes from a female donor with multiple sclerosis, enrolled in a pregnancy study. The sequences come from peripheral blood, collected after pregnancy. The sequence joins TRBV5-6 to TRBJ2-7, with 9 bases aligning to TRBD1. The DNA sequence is TGTGCCAGCAGCTTGGTACAGGGGGCGGGCTACGAGCAGTACTTC. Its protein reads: CASSLVQGAGYEQYF.